This passage covers 13 T cell receptor beta chains from one sample sequenced in a study of somatic mutations in cytotoxic T cells in rheumatoid arthritis. Sequenced by immunoSEQ multiplex PCR; TCRdb stores in-frame clones only, minus some. The sample yields almost 7,500 clones, about 70% seen once. Sample: CD8+ T cells sorted from blood. Source of these receptors: an adult with rheumatoid arthritis.

The chain recombines TRBV2 with TRBJ2-7; unclear D gene. Germline V gene sequence: CDR1 SNHLY, CDR2 FYNNEI. The CDR3 sequence is 15 residues long. V was shortened by 5 bases and J by 5 bases, with 19 bases between the two germline ends. The CDR3 DNA reads TGTGCCAGCAGTTTACCCCCGGGTGAGATCGACGAGCAGTACTTC. Protein sequence: CASSLPPGEIDEQYF.

This clone was counted a few times. The chain recombines TRBV21-1 with TRBJ1-4. TRBV21-1 is designated a pseudogene. The CDR3 has 12 amino acids. The CDR3 region has the DNA TGTGCCAGCAACAACAGTGGGGAAAAACTGTTTTTT. The encoded protein is CASNNSGEKLFF.

This clone showed up just a few times. The gene calls are TRBV10-3 and TRBJ2-1; no clear D. The CDR3 length is 11 residues. V lost 5 bases and J 9 bases, leaving 8 bases between the germline ends. CDR1 and CDR2 from the germline V gene are ENHRY and SYGVKD. CDR3 in amino acids: CAISNSGEQFF. CDR3 nucleotides: TGTGCCATCAGTAATTCGGGTGAGCAGTTCTTC.

This clone was seen only a few times. The chain has TRBV6-4 and TRBJ2-3; D call uncertain. V shed 3 bases and J shed 2 bases, with 9 bases lying between them. CDR1 is MRHNA, CDR2 SNTAGT, per germline. The CDR3 consists of 14 residues. The CDR3 loop reads CASSEWSDTDTQYF. Written as DNA, the CDR3 is TGTGCCAGCAGTGAGTGGTCGGACACAGATACGCAGTATTTT.

The chain's CDR3 is CAWSAFSGQPQHF. The CDR3, as DNA: TGTGCCTGGAGTGCCTTCTCGGGGCAGCCCCAGCATTTT. The chain joins TRBV30 to TRBJ1-5, with D unclear. Germline V gives CDR1 GTSNPN, CDR2 SVGIG (reference sequence). The germline V and J ends were trimmed by 1 base and 7 bases, with 11 bases remaining between them. The CDR3 contains 13 residues.

The chain combines TRBV6-1 with TRBJ2-2, with D possibly matching TRBD2 (6 bases). This CDR3 contains 15 residues. Germline V CDR1 and CDR2: MNHNS, SASEGT. V was clipped by 0 bases and J by 4 bases, with 9 bases between them. CDR3 sequence reads: CASSEAGGSTGELFF. The CDR3 bases are TGTGCCAGCAGTGAAGCGGGGGGTTCCACCGGGGAGCTGTTTTTT.

The sample holds one count of this clone. V usage is TRBV7-9 and J usage is TRBJ2-7, with D possibly TRBD1 on 7 matching bases. Germline assignment: CDR1 SEHNR and CDR2 FQNEAQ (reference sequence). The CDR3 is 14 residues long. With 1 base removed from V and 5 bases from J, the gap between germline ends came to 12 bases. The CDR3 bases are TGTGCCAGCAGCTTAGAACAGGGGACTGACGAGCAGTACTTC. This sequence encodes CASSLEQGTDEQYF.

This clone was counted a few times. The V and J genes are TRBV7-9 and TRBJ2-7, with D possibly being TRBD1 (5 bases). Germline V gene lookup returns CDR1 SEHNR and CDR2 FQNEAQ (reference sequence). V was pared by 4 bases and J by 1 base, with 8 bases between. The CDR3 sequence is 13 residues long. This CDR3 reads CASSSPGSYEQYF. Written as DNA, the CDR3 is TGTGCCAGCAGCTCCCCAGGGTCCTACGAGCAGTACTTC. Filled out from reference TRBV7-9 and TRBJ2-7, the complete variable domain reads DTGVSQNPRHKITKRGQNVTFRCDPISEHNRLYWYRQTLGQGPEFLTYFQNEAQLEKSRLLSDRFSAERPKGSFSTLEIQRTEQGDSAMYLCASSSPGSYEQYFGPGTRLTVT.

The rearrangement joins TRBV28 to TRBJ2-7; D is undetermined. The CDR3 loop spans 17 amino acids. Trimming took off 3 bases at V and 5 bases at J, with 23 bases between the two ends. The germline CDR1 and CDR2 sequences are MDHEN and SYDVKM. CDR3 in DNA: TGTGCCAGCAGTTTCTCCAGGAACCCCCTTGGCGACCACGAGCAGTACTTC. This sequence encodes CASSFSRNPLGDHEQYF.

This chain connects TRBV4-1 to TRBJ2-7, with D maybe TRBD2 (6 bases). The CDR3 sequence is 15 residues long. Germline V gene lookup returns CDR1 MGHRA and CDR2 YSYEKL. V was pared by 0 bases and J by 3 bases, with 12 bases between. CDR3 sequence reads: CASSQDLGLYYEQYF. DNA of the CDR3: TGCGCCAGCAGCCAAGATCTAGGACTATACTACGAGCAGTACTTC.

The V call is TRBV28, the J call TRBJ2-3; no clear D. The germline gives CDR1 MDHEN, CDR2 SYDVKM. V was pared by 6 bases and J by 0 bases, with 10 bases between. This CDR3 spans 14 amino acids. The CDR3, as DNA: TGTGCCAGCAGACTAATTACTAGCACAGATACGCAGTATTTT. Encoded protein: CASRLITSTDTQYF.

The gene calls are TRBV19 and TRBJ2-7; TRBD1 or TRBD2 may be the D gene (5 bases each). V lost 8 bases, J lost 2 bases, and 25 bases lay in between. Per the germline V gene, CDR1 is LNHDA and CDR2 is SQIVND (reference sequence). There are 17 residues in the CDR3. CDR3 nucleotides: TGTGCCAGTTCCCCCCTTTCAGGGAGCGCGCTTACCTACGAGCAGTACTTC. Translated: CASSPLSGSALTYEQYF.

The rearrangement uses TRBV5-5 and TRBJ2-1, with 7 bases aligning to TRBD1. J gave up 14 bases and V 0 bases, and 11 bases lay outside the gene matches. The CDR3 is 14 amino acids. Germline V gene sequence: CDR1 SGHKS, CDR2 YYEKEE (reference sequence). The CDR3: CASSLAGPNQGEFF. The CDR3 DNA reads as TGTGCCAGCAGCTTGGCAGGCCCAAATCAGGGGGAGTTCTTC.